This T cell receptor (beta chain) stems from a study of T-cell reconstitution after alpha-beta-depleted transplantation in children. This clonotype was observed a handful of times. The CDR3 is 14 residues long. The germline CDR1 and CDR2 sequences are DFQATT and SNEGSKA (reference sequence). Trimming took off 4 bases at V and 3 bases at J, with 16 bases between the two ends. For TCRbeta, the library was prepared with unique molecular identifiers. A single record per CDR3 protein comes from TCRdb applying MiXCR to the PCR reads. The sample contains hundreds of thousands of distinct CDR3 sequences, under 15% of which appear only once.

This TCR was recovered from a girl aged 2-10 years with congenital amegakaryocytic thrombocytopenia, due to receive a stem cell transplant. The chain joins TRBV20-1 to TRBJ2-7, with D possibly being TRBD1 or TRBD2 (5 bases each). Here the sequenced sample was PBMCs, taken before TCRalphabeta/CD19-depleted stem cell transplant. CDR3 amino acids: CSAKGVRVNYEQYF. DNA of the CDR3: TGCAGTGCTAAGGGAGTCAGGGTGAACTACGAGCAGTACTTC.